This paragraph reports one T cell receptor (beta chain). The antigen this receptor binds is unknown. Base qualities are not provided; no much larger clone lies one nucleotide away. CDR1 is given as SNHLY and CDR2 as FYNNEI, both from the germline V gene. Trimming removed 8 bases from V and 4 bases from J; the gene matches leave 4 bases unexplained. Taken from cysteine to phenylalanine, the CDR3 has 13 residues. This entry keeps only the CDR3 DNA: 39 bases, framed from base 1. This sample was taken from a study of blood T cell repertoires in COVID-19 (dated by TCRdb to the early 2020s). Background for the entire study: Samples covering the acute and convalescent phases of COVID-19 were provided by collaborators in the United States, Italy and Spain. The repertoires were released in a freely available public database intended as a resource for research on the immune response to SARS-CoV-2. Deeply sampled blood TCRbeta repertoires from subjects exposed to, actively infected with, or recovered from COVID-19 were included in the dataset. HLA class I and class II types, where available, came from metadata supplied by the sample provider rather than from assay-based typing. The material from the prospective study consisted of cDNA or gDNA derived from T cells, B-cell-depleted T cells, or PBMCs. The sample metadata nearly always contained a de-identified subject ID, COVID-19 status, age in years and sex. The samples were drawn from two sources: the first 160 participants of the ongoing ImmuneRACE study, and 1,000 to 1,500 subjects contributed by 6 global collaborators. The paper's findings and limits, for the study overall: The amount of clinical and demographic metadata varied by source and participant and was provided uncurated.

TCRbeta CDR3 regions were amplified from genomic DNA using the immunoSEQ Assay, a bias-controlled multiplex PCR. The published analysis was carried out like this. Nucleated cell counts per sample were estimated from amplification of reference gene primers within the assay. To quantify the absolute abundance of each unique TCRbeta CDR3 rearrangement, sequence reads were collapsed and filtered. For each sample, productive Simpson clonality was calculated as the square root of Simpson's diversity index over productive rearrangements. TCRdb carries this immuneACCESS record with in-frame sequences only. Its versions omit some clonotypes, under half of them owing to an unresolved V gene in the studies checked, with the rest unexplained. D and trimming were read from the DNA, whereas the V and J calls and clone size are those reported in that table. The sample table records approximately 160,000 clones; about 86% of these occur just once. The ten largest clones add up to roughly 7% of the sample.

The collaborating institutions used their own protocols to collect whole blood in K2EDTA tubes. For TCRbeta analysis, collaborators shipped samples as frozen whole blood, isolated PBMCs, or DNA extracted from either of those sample types. The chain was built from TRBV2 and TRBJ2-1; TRBD1 lines up with 8 middle nucleotides. The receptor comes from a man in his fifties with active or convalescent COVID-19. The sequencing input was peripheral blood. The DNA is as follows: TGTGCCAGCCGGACAGGGATTTACAATGAGCAGTTCTTC. This encodes CASRTGIYNEQFF.